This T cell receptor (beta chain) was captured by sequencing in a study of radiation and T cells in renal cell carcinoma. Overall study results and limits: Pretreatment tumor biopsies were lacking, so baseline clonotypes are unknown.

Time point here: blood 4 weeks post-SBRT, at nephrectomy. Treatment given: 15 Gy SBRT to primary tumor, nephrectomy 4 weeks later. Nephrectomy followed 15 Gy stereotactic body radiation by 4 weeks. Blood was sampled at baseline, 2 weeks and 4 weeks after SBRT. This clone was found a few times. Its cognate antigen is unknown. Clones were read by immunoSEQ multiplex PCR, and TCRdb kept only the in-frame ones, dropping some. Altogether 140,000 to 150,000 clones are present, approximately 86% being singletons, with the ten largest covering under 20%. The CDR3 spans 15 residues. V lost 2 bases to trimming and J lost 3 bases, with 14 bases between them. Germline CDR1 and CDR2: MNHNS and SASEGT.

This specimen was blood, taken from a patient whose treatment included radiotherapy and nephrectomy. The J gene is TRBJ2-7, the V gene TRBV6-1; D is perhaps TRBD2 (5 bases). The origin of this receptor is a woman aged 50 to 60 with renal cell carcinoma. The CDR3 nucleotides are TGTGCCAGCAGTGAAAGGGAACGGGCGGGCTACGAGCAGTACTTC. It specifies CASSERERAGYEQYF.